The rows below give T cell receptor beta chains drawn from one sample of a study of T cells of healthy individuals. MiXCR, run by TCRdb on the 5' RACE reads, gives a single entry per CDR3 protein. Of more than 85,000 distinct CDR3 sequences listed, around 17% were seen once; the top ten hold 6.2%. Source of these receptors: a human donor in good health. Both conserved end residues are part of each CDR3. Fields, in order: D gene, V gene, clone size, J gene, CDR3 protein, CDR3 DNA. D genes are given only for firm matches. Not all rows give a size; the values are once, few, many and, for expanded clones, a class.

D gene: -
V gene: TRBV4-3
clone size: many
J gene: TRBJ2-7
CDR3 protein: CASSQDGGGEYYEQYF
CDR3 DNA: TGCGCCAGCAGCCAAGATGGAGGCGGGGAATACTACGAGCAGTACTTC

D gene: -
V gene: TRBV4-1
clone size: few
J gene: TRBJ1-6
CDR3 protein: CASSQGTDIPNSPLHF
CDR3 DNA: TGCGCCAGCAGCCAAGGGACAGACATACCTAATTCACCCCTCCACTTT

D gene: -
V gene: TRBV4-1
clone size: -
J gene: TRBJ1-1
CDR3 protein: CASSDYILNTEAFF
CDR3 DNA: TGCGCCAGCAGCGATTATATACTGAACACTGAAGCTTTCTTT

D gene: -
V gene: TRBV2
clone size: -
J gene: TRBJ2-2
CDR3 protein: CASSGSGGSHTGELFF
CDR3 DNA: TGTGCCAGCAGTGGTAGCGGAGGGAGTCACACCGGGGAGCTGTTTTTT

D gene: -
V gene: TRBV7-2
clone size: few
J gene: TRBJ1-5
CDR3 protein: CASSLIRDDQPQHF
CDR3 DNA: TGTGCCAGCAGCTTAATCCGGGATGACCAGCCCCAGCATTTT

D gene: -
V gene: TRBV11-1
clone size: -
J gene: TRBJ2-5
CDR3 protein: CASSSPGEVTQYF
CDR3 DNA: TGTGCCAGCAGCTCCCCGGGGGAGGTGACCCAGTACTTC

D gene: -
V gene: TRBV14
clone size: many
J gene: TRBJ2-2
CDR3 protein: CASSQEAVHTGELFF
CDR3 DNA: TGTGCCAGCAGCCAAGAAGCAGTACACACCGGGGAGCTGTTTTTT

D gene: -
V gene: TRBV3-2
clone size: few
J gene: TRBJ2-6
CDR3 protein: CASSQDTPGDRGYSGANVLTF
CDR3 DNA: TGTGCCAGCAGCCAAGATACCCCCGGGGACAGGGGTTACTCTGGGGCCAACGTCCTGACTTTC

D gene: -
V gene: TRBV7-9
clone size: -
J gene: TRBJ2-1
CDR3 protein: CASSSHLQGEQFF
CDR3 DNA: TGTGCCAGCAGCTCCCACCTACAGGGAGAGCAGTTCTTC

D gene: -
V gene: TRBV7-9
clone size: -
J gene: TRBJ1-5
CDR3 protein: CASSLDGTRPRGQPQHF
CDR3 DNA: TGTGCCAGCAGCTTAGACGGGACGCGGCCCAGGGGTCAGCCCCAGCATTTT

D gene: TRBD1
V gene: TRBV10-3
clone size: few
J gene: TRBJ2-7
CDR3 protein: CAISAQSQGDISEQYF
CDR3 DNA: TGTGCCATCAGTGCTCAGTCGCAGGGGGATATATCTGAGCAGTACTTC

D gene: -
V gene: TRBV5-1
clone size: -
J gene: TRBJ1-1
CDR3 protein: CASDRWAFF
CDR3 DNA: TGCGCCAGCGACCGTTGGGCTTTCTTT

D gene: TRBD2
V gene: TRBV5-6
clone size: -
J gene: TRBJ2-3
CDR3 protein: CASSLGGTSGTDTQYF
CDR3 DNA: TGTGCCAGCAGCTTGGGGGGGACTAGCGGAACAGATACGCAGTATTTT

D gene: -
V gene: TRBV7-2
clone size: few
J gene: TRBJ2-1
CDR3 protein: CASLISSYNEQFF
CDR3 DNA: TGTGCCAGCCTTATTAGCTCCTACAATGAGCAGTTCTTC

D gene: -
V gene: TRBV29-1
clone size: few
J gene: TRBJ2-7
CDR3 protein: CSVGGEQYF
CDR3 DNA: TGCAGCGTTGGAGGCGAGCAGTACTTC

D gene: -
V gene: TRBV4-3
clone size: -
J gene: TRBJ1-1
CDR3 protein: CASSHVGGDTEAFF
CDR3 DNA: TGCGCCAGCAGCCACGTCGGGGGGGACACTGAAGCTTTCTTT

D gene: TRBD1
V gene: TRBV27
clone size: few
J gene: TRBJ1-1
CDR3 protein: CASSLGTGSGAFF
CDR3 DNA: TGTGCCAGCAGTTTGGGGACAGGATCAGGTGCTTTCTTT

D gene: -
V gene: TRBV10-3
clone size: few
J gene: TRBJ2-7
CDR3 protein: CAISESKHYEQYF
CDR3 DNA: TGTGCCATCAGTGAGTCGAAGCACTACGAGCAGTACTTC

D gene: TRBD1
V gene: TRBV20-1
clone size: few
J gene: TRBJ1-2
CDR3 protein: CSAGRTGRTGGGYTF
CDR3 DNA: TGCAGTGCTGGGAGGACAGGGCGCACAGGTGGGGGCTACACCTTC

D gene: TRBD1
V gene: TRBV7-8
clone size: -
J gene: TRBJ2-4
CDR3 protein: CASSFGDRGDIQYF
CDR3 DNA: TGTGCCAGCAGCTTTGGGGACAGGGGTGACATTCAGTACTTC

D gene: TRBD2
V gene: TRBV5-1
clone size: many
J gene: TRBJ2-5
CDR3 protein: CASSFSGYQETQYF
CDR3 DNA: TGCGCCAGCAGCTTTAGCGGGTATCAAGAGACCCAGTACTTC

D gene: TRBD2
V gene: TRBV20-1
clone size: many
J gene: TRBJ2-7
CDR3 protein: CSARIQGTSGAYEQYF
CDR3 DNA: TGCAGTGCTAGAATTCAGGGGACTAGCGGTGCCTACGAGCAGTACTTC

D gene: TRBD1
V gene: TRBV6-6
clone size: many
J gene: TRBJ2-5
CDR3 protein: CASTGQGARETQYF
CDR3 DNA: TGTGCCAGCACGGGACAGGGGGCTCGGGAGACCCAGTACTTC

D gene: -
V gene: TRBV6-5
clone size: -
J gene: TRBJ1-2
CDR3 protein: CASSYSSHGMNYGYTF
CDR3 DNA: TGTGCCAGCAGTTACTCATCGCACGGGATGAACTATGGCTACACCTTC

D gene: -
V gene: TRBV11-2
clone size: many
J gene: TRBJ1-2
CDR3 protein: CASSLFLQGSNYGYTF
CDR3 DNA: TGTGCCAGCAGCTTATTTCTACAGGGCTCTAACTATGGCTACACCTTC

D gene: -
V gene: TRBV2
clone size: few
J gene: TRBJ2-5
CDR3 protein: CASSAGEQGWGQETQYF
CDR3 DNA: TGTGCCAGCAGTGCGGGGGAGCAGGGTTGGGGCCAAGAGACCCAGTACTTC